This T cell receptor (beta chain) is from a study of beta chain features in type 1 diabetes (dated by TCRdb to about 2018). Broadly, across the study: Mean age, gender distribution, total cell number and subset yield did not differ between patients and healthy donors. Across all samples, about 110 million sorted cells were examined, and cell number per subset correlated strongly with RNA yield. The study compared the TCRB repertoires of sorted circulating CD4+ T cell subsets in recently diagnosed type 1 diabetes patients with those in matched healthy donors. Regulatory and stem cell-like memory subsets were isolated from only 8 patients and roughly eight healthy donors, whereas naive and central memory subsets came from all 30 or so donors.

A single peripheral blood draw of around 100 mL on average was collected from each donor into heparinised tubes. Naive, central memory, regulatory and stem cell-like memory CD4+ T cells were sorted on a BD FACSAria II using a panel including CD45RO, CCR7, CD25, CD127, CD95 and CD27. Purity was above 95% for every sorted population. Right away, PBMCs were isolated by Lymphoprep density gradient centrifugation and were stained directly, with no culture step. Samples were stained and sorted in pairs, with one healthy donor and one patient per experiment, so that batch effects were minimized. The entire amount of isolated RNA was reverse transcribed using the High Capacity cDNA Reverse Transcription Kit, so the sequenced TCRB transcripts were expressed ones. Naive, central memory and regulatory T cell samples underwent deep immunoSEQ sequencing, averaging around 4 million total reads per sample. After sorted cells were lysed in RLT buffer, RNA was extracted with DNase-treated RNeasy Micro or Mini kits, with the choice depending on cell number. Each cell subset was processed on its own to prevent cross-contamination, while patient and healthy donor samples were processed together. TCRB sequences were amplified from cDNA with the immunoSEQ multiplex PCR, producing 87-bp fragments spanning the CDR3 region. Sequencing of the amplicons was done on the Illumina HiSeq platform. Regarding the original processing steps: PCR bias was corrected computationally using synthetic template baselines, and reads within Hamming distance 2 were collapsed, with unmergeable singletons discarded. Reads were aligned against IMGT to assign V, D and J genes, CDR3 length and insertions or deletions at six rearrangement sites. Within each subset, clonotype counts were normalized to the number of sorted cells before true diversity and Gini coefficients were calculated with the tcR R package. The overlap coefficient, calculated on TCRB nucleotide sequences, was used to quantify repertoire sharing. Out-of-frame TCRB sequences from naive cells were analyzed as a proxy for the pre-selection repertoire. Drawn from immuneACCESS, this table holds only the in-frame rearrangements with V and J called that TCRdb kept. Clones are partly lost; checked studies trace under half to an unresolved V gene and leave the rest unexplained. The D gene and trimming were derived from the DNA, and the V and J assignments and clone size from that table. For this sample there are a few hundred thousand clones; 20% appear just once. Under 0.055% of the sample comes from the top ten.

What the work shows at the level of the full study, not this receptor alone: Because small numbers of individuals were included in the HLA sub-analyses, any influence of HLA type on TCRB rearrangement was left unresolved. Sequencing cDNA rather than genomic DNA could over-represent highly expressing activated cells, although activation and CD3 levels did not differ between groups. Patients with type 1 diabetes made fewer insertions and deleted more nucleotides at VDJ recombination sites, implying thymic rearrangement abnormalities. In all four CD4+ subsets, TCRB CDR3 length was moderately but significantly shorter in type 1 diabetes patients. Shorter templates might be favored by PCR, yet because patient and control samples were amplified and corrected together, any such skew would affect both groups equally. Naive, central memory and regulatory TCRB repertoires appeared to be more similar among patients than among healthy donors.

CDR1 and CDR2 are read off the germline V gene as SQVTM and ANQGSEA. Measured from the cysteine to the phenylalanine, the CDR3 is 15 residues long. This entry keeps only the CDR3 DNA: 45 bases, framed from base 1. The V end gives up 6 bases and the J end 1 base, leaving 10 bases in the junction not matched to a gene. About this clone: Its antigen is still unknown. Base qualities are not at hand, and no much larger clone is one base apart.

Sample: naive CD4+ T cells from blood. The cell subset or site label corresponds to: true naive CD4+ T cells. This clonotype was obtained from a woman aged 18-35 years in good health. Recombination connected TRBV29-1 to TRBJ1-1; 8 bases in the middle match TRBD1. The CDR3 region reads CSVPTGGIANTEAFF. The nucleotide sequence is given as TGCAGCGTGCCTACAGGGGGGATAGCGAACACTGAAGCTTTCTTT.